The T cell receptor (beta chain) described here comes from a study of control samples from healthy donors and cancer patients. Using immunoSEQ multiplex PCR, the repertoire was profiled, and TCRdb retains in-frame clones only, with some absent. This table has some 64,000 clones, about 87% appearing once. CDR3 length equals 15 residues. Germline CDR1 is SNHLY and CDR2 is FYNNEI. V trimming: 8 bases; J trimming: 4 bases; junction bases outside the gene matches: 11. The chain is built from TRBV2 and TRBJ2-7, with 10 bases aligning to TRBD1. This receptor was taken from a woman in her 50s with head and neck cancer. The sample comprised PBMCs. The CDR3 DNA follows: TGTGCCAGCCGGCACGCCGGGACAGGGGTATACGAGCAGTACTTC. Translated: CASRHAGTGVYEQYF.